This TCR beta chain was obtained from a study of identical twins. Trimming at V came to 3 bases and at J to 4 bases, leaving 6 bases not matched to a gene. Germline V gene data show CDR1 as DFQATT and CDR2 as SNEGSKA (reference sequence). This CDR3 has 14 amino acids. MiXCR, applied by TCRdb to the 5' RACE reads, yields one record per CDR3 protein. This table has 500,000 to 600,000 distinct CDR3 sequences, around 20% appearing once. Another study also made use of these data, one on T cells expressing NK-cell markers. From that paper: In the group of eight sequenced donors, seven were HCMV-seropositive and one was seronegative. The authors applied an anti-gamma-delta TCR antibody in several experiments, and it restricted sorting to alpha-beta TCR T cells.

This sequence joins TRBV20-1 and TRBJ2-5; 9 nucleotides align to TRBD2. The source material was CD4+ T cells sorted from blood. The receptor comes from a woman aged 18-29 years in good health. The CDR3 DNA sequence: TGCAGTGCTAGGATTAGCGGGGGAGGAGAGACCCAGTACTTC. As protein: CSARISGGGETQYF.